The subject of this entry is one T cell receptor (beta chain). Antigen unknown. CDR3 size: 13 residues. Germline lookup yields CDR1 SGHAT and CDR2 FQDESV (reference sequence). With 8 bases removed from V and 4 bases from J, the gap between germline ends came to 14 bases. The sample comes from a study of shared clonotypes between healthy human individuals. Overall study context: Three CD4 naive, three CD4 memory, two CD8 naive and one CD8 memory plate were used per donor. Study results and caveats: The small donor group covered limited genetic and exposure diversity.

Naive CD8 isolation took CD45RO-negative cells positively selected for CCR7 and excluded terminally differentiated effector memory CD45RA+ cells. Libraries were prepared by immunoSEQ multiplex PCR; TCRdb keeps only in-frame clonotypes and omits some of them. The sample holds approximately 2,200,000 clones, about 92% seen once. The receptor was isolated from a man in his late teens or twenties in good health. Some clones in this sample may be carry-over from other donors' samples. The V and J genes are TRBV11-1 and TRBJ1-1, with D tentatively TRBD1 (6 bases). Sequenced input: naive CD8+ T cells from PBMCs. CDR3 nucleotide sequence: TGTGCCAGCGGTCTGGGGGCGCGCACTGAAGCTTTCTTT. Its translation is CASGLGARTEAFF.